A single sample gave rise to the 18 T cell receptor beta chains below, sequenced in a study of T cells after yellow fever vaccination. A single record per CDR3 protein comes from TCRdb applying MiXCR to the 5' RACE reads. The data hold 100,000 to 150,000 distinct CDR3 sequences, with 7.2% observed a single time. Sequencing was performed on CD4+ T cells sorted from PBMCs, taken about 41 days after the first yellow fever vaccination. All receptors derive from a man aged 18 to 35 who received the YFV17D yellow fever vaccine.

Notes on this clonotype: This may stem from a read error, because a much larger clone lies one nucleotide away. This chain links TRBV5-1 with TRBJ2-3; 13 nucleotides match TRBD2. The germline CDR1 and CDR2 sequences are SGHRS and YFSETQ. The CDR3 contains 18 residues. CDR3 residues: CARSLGLAGTLPTDTQYF. CDR3 DNA sequence: TGCGCCCGCAGCTTGGGACTAGCGGGGACTCTCCCCACAGATACGCAGTATTTT.

This clonotype was seen a few times. This CDR3 is CASSLVGGYEQYF. CDR3 sequence (DNA): TGTGCCAGCAGCTTAGTGGGGGGCTACGAGCAGTACTTC. The V and J genes are TRBV7-2 and TRBJ2-7, with D perhaps matching TRBD2 (6 bases). The ends were cut back, 1 base at V and 3 bases at J, with 7 bases in the middle. The germline gives CDR1 SGHTA, CDR2 FQGNSA. There are 13 residues in the CDR3.

This clonotype was recorded many times. The chain links TRBV29-1 to TRBJ2-3, with 8 bases fitting TRBD1. The ends lost 5 bases at V and 4 bases at J; junction bases unmatched: 5. CDR3 length equals 13 residues. From germline, CDR1 is SQVTM and CDR2 ANQGSEA. This CDR3 is CSVQGTGSDTQYF. DNA of the CDR3: TGCAGCGTTCAAGGGACAGGATCAGATACGCAGTATTTT.

The table lists this clonotype with many counts. This chain connects TRBV12-3 or TRBV12-4 to TRBJ1-1, with 8 bases fitting TRBD1. Unmatched junction bases numbered 8, after V lost 8 bases and J lost 0 bases. CDR3 length: 15 amino acids. The CDR3 is CASYRDRMMNTEAFF. The CDR3 DNA is TGTGCCAGCTACCGGGACAGGATGATGAACACTGAAGCTTTCTTT.

This clonotype was picked up many times. The V and J genes are TRBV12-3 or TRBV12-4 and TRBJ2-5, with TRBD1 matching 8 bases. V shed 6 bases, J shed 2 bases, and the junction held 5 bases outside the gene matches. The CDR3 sequence is 14 residues long. CDR3 DNA: TGTGCCAGCAGCCAACAGGGGGGACAAGAGACCCAGTACTTC. The encoded protein is CASSQQGGQETQYF.

This clonotype was picked up many times. The J gene is TRBJ2-2, the V gene TRBV11-2; possible D gene TRBD1, 6 bases. Germline V gene lookup returns CDR1 SGHAT and CDR2 FQNNGV. CDR3 length equals 15 residues. V was shortened by 2 bases and J by 1 base, with 8 bases between the two germline ends. CDR3 DNA: TGTGCCAGCAGCTTACTGGGACAGAACACCGGGGAGCTGTTTTTT. This translates into CASSLLGQNTGELFF.

Many counts were recorded for this clonotype. CDR3 sequence reads: CASSLEAGSTEAFF. CDR3 nucleotides: TGCGCCAGCAGCTTGGAGGCAGGGAGCACTGAAGCTTTCTTT. The rearrangement uses TRBV5-1 and TRBJ1-1, with a possible D match to TRBD1 (5 bases). V lost 0 bases to trimming and J lost 4 bases, with 10 bases between them. CDR1 is SGHRS and CDR2 is YFSETQ in the germline V gene. This CDR3 spans 14 amino acids.

This clonotype was counted at least ten times. The chain is built from TRBV9 and TRBJ1-4; no clear D gene. V gave up 0 bases and J gave up 2 bases, with 8 bases separating them. The CDR3 spans 15 residues. Per the germline V gene, CDR1 is SGDLS and CDR2 is YYNGEE. CDR3 residues: CASSVGAVTNEKLFF. CDR3 DNA sequence: TGTGCCAGCAGCGTAGGGGCAGTGACTAATGAAAAACTGTTTTTT.

This clonotype was counted between two and nine times. The CDR3, as DNA: TGTGCCAGCAGCTACACACAGGGGGCGCATGGCTACACCTTC. It is translated as CASSYTQGAHGYTF. The chain joins TRBV7-9 to TRBJ1-2; 9 bases are a match to TRBD1. The germline gives CDR1 SEHNR, CDR2 FQNEAQ (reference sequence). Unmatched junction bases numbered 6, after V lost 4 bases and J lost 6 bases. The CDR3 has 14 residues.

This clonotype was observed many times. The rearrangement joins TRBV5-1 to TRBJ2-7, with D hard to call. CDR1 SGHRS and CDR2 YFSETQ come from the germline V gene. CDR3 length: 14 residues. With 3 bases removed from V and 0 bases from J, the gap between germline ends came to 10 bases. The CDR3 DNA is TGCGCCAGCAGCTCCTCCAGGATCTCCTACGAGCAGTACTTC. Amino acids: CASSSSRISYEQYF.

This clonotype showed up many times. V is TRBV3-1 and J is TRBJ2-5, with D perhaps assigned TRBD1 or TRBD2 (5 bases each). The germline gives CDR1 LGHDT, CDR2 YNNKEL (reference sequence). This CDR3 has 15 amino acids. V was trimmed by 0 bases and J by 7 bases, leaving 15 bases between them. CDR3 residues: CASSQDPGLTGTQYF. The CDR3, as DNA: TGTGCCAGCAGCCAAGATCCTGGACTCACAGGGACCCAGTACTTC.

V is TRBV7-2 and J is TRBJ1-5; perhaps TRBD1 as D (6 bases). With 6 bases removed from V and 0 bases from J, the gap between germline ends came to 15 bases. This CDR3 region has 16 residues. Germline V gene lookup returns CDR1 SGHTA and CDR2 FQGNSA. The CDR3 coding sequence is TGTGCCAGCAGTTTTATGGACAGTTATAGCAATCAGCCCCAGCATTTT. It encodes CASSFMDSYSNQPQHF.

In its sample, this clonotype was seen many times. The genes are TRBV4-1 and TRBJ1-5; D is unclear. CDR1 and CDR2 from the germline V gene are MGHRA and YSYEKL. The CDR3 is 16 residues long. Trimming pared 6 bases from V and 2 bases from J, leaving 17 bases between. CDR3 residues: CASSLRSKSGNQPQHF. CDR3 bases: TGCGCCAGCAGTTTGCGCTCCAAGTCGGGCAATCAGCCCCAGCATTTT.

In its sample, this clonotype was seen many times. The J gene is TRBJ2-5, the V gene TRBV9; 11 bases align to TRBD2. This CDR3 is built from 17 residues. The junction had 6 bases not matched to a gene; V was cut back by 0 bases and J by 2 bases. Germline loops: CDR1 SGDLS, CDR2 YYNGEE. The CDR3: CASSVEGTSGGQETQYF. DNA for the CDR3: TGTGCCAGCAGCGTAGAAGGCACTAGCGGGGGACAAGAGACCCAGTACTTC.

This clonotype was observed many times. J is TRBJ2-5 and V is TRBV7-6; the D is unclear. V was trimmed by 5 bases and J by 0 bases, leaving 13 bases between them. CDR3 length: 15 amino acids. Germline CDR1 is SGHVS and CDR2 is FNYEAQ. The CDR3 spells CASSPRAGYQETQYF. The CDR3 region has the DNA TGTGCCAGCAGCCCCCGGGCAGGCTACCAAGAGACCCAGTACTTC.

In its sample, this clonotype was seen many times. The chain has TRBV3-1 and TRBJ2-5; D is perhaps TRBD1 or TRBD2 (5 bases each). Trimming left V 7 bases short and J 2 bases short, with 11 bases between. Germline V gene data show CDR1 as LGHDT and CDR2 as YNNKEL (reference sequence). This CDR3 region has 13 residues. The CDR3 protein is CASTLGAQETQYF. The CDR3, as DNA: TGTGCCAGCACCCTCGGGGCTCAAGAGACCCAGTACTTC.

This clonotype has a handful of counts. The chain carries TRBV7-9 and TRBJ2-7, with a weak D call TRBD1 (7 bases). Trimming took off 2 bases at V and 2 bases at J, with 13 bases between the two ends. Germline CDR1 SEHNR, CDR2 FQNEAQ (reference sequence). The CDR3 has 15 residues. The CDR3 is CASSLRQGGPYEQYF. CDR3 nucleotide sequence: TGTGCCAGCAGCTTACGGCAGGGGGGCCCCTACGAGCAGTACTTC.

This clonotype was counted many times. The CDR3 loop is CATYRGLNYGYTF. The CDR3 DNA follows: TGTGCCACTTACAGGGGCCTTAACTATGGCTACACCTTC. J is TRBJ1-2 and V is TRBV10-3; TRBD1 aligns across 7 bases. Per the germline V gene, CDR1 is ENHRY and CDR2 is SYGVKD. V shed 10 bases, J shed 1 base, and the junction held 6 bases outside the gene matches. The CDR3 runs to 13 residues.